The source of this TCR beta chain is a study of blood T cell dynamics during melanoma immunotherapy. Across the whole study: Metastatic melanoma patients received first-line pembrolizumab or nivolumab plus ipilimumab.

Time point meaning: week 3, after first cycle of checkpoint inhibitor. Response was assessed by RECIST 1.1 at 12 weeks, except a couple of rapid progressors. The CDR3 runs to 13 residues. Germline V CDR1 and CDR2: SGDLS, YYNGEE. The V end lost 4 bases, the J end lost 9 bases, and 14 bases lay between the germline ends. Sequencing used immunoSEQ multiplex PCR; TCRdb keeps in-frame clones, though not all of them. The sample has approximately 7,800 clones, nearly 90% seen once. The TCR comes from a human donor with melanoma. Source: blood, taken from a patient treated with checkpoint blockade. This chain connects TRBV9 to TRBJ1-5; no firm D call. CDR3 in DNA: TGTGCCAGCAGCCCGGACGGTCTTGGGCCCCAGCATTTT. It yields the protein CASSPDGLGPQHF.